The source of this T cell receptor beta chain is a study of blood T cell repertoires in COVID-19. Study context: Acute-phase and convalescent COVID-19 samples originated in the United States, Italy and Spain. Nucleic acid was either cDNA or gDNA, and it came from T cells, B-cell-depleted T cells, or PBMCs.

Under the authors' procedure: Estimation of nucleated cell counts relied on the amplification of reference gene primers. Generated by immunoSEQ multiplex PCR, the TCRdb table keeps only in-frame clones and is missing some. V, J and clone size derive from that table, while D and trimming were established from the DNA sequence. The table records about 28,000 clones, 81% of them present only once. The TCR sequence derives from a woman aged 55-75 years with acute or convalescent COVID-19. The sequenced sample was peripheral blood.

The CDR3 spells CASSLGQAPVYGYTF. The DNA for the CDR3 is TGTGCCAGCAGCTTAGGTCAGGCGCCTGTCTATGGCTACACCTTC. The genes are TRBV7-9 and TRBJ1-2; D gene ambiguous. V dropped 1 base and J dropped 4 bases, with 13 bases sitting between them. This CDR3 region has 15 residues. Germline V gives CDR1 SEHNR, CDR2 FQNEAQ (reference sequence).